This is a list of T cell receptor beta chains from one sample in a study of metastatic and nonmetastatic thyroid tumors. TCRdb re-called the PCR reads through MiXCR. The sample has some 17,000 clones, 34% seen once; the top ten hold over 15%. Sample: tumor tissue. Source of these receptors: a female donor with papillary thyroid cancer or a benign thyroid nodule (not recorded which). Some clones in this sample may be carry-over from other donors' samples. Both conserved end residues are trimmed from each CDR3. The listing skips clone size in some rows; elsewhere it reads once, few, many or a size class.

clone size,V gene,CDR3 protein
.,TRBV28,ASSFLGYEQY
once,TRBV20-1,SARLAGGPSYEQY
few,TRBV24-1,ATSEQLNNEQF
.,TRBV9,ASTRAQGGYGYT
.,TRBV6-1,DSSEAGTKGSGELF
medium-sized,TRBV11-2,ASRMGLGSYEQY
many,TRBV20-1,SAPGMLGGETQY
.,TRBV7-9,ASSPQGNNQPQH
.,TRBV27,ASSQDRTGWAENIQY
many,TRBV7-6,ASSYEGTPMNTEAF
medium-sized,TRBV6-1,ASSASGGNDLS
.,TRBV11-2,ASSLWSAGESTDTQY
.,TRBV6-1,ASSEAGTGGNEQY
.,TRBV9,ASSVDLREEYQY
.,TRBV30,AWGRADTQY
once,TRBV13,ASSLSGNYGYT
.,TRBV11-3,ASSLSGLDNNEQF
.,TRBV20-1,SARDVGTGPYEQY
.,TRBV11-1,ASSAVRGFKNDGF
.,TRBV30,AWNSGSEAF
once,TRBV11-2,ASRQAGTSSYNEQF
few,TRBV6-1,ASSDWEVATHEQY
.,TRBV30,AWSAATGSPLH
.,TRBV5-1,ASSGQGSSGTEAF
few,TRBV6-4,ASSDRLFGGELF
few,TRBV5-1,ASSTEQVARGDEQF
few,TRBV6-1,ASWGGGRGGTDTQY
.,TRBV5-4,ASSGTGINYGYT
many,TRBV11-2,ASSLEPSGRDNEQF
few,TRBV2,ASSDSSIYGYT
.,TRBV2,ASSELNWVAGGSVEQY
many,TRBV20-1,SVSLSFTGGANNEQF
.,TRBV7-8,ASSPALPREQY
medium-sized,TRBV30,AWSVGLSSYNEQF
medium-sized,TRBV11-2,ASSLLAGGPSYEQY
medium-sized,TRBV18,ASSPSQSDEQF
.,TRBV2,ASSAYRDNQPQH
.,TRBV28,ASSLRRRNTEAF
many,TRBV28,ASSLPRNTEAF
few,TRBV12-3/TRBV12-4,ASRDSSGDNEQF
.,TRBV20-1,SARVPTGRHYNEQF
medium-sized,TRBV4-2,ASSQTRDRGSNTGELF
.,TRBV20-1,SASDGGRGDTQY
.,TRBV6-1,ASIQPPGEQY
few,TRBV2,ASSELAYEQY
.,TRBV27,ASSSRDSHSKVEQY
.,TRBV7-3,ASSSISGGAADTQY
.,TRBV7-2,ASSPKYGANVEKPF